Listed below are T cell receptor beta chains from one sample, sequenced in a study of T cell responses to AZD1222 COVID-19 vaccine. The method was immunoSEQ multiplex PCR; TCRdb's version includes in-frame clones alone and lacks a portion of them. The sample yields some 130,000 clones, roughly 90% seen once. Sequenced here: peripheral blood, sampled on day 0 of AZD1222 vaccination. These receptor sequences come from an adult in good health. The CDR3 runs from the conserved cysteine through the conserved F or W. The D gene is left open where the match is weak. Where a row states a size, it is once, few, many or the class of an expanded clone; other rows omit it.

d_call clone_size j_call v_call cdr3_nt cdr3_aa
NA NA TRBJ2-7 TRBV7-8 TGTGCCAGCAGAAAAGCGGGAGGGACAGGGAACGAGCAGTACTTC CASRKAGGTGNEQYF
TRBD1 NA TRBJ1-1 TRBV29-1 TGCAGCGTTGAACCCATGGACAGGGAGGCGTCTGAAGCTTTCTTT CSVEPMDREASEAFF
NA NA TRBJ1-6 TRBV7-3 TGTGCCAGCAGCTTAATTGGGGGGCACAATTCACCCCTCCACTTT CASSLIGGHNSPLHF
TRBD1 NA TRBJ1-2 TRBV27 TGTGCCAGCAGTGGGGGGACAGGGGGCGCCGGCTATGGCTACACCTTC CASSGGTGGAGYGYTF
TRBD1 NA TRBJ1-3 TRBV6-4 TGTGCCAGCAATCCCGACGGGGGGGACAGGGTATACACCATATATTTT CASNPDGGDRVYTIYF
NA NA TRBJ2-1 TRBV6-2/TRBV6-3 TGTGCCAGCAGTCAAGGGTTTGAGCAGTTCTTC CASSQGFEQFF
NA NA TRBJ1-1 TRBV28 TGTGCCAGCAGTTTAGGGGGTGGTTACACTGAAGCTTTCTTT CASSLGGGYTEAFF
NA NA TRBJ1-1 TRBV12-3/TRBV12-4 TGTGCCAGCAGTTTAATGATGAACACTGAAGCTTTCTTT CASSLMMNTEAFF
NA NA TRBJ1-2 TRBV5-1 TGCGCCAGCAGCTTGGAGGTCAGGGAGATCTATGGCTACACCTTC CASSLEVREIYGYTF
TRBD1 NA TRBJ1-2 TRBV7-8 TGTGCCAGCAGCCGAGGGGACAGCTATGGCTACACCTTC CASSRGDSYGYTF
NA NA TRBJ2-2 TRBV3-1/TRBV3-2 TGTGCCAGCAGCCAAGATCGGGGGGCTAACACCGGGGAGCTGTTTTTT CASSQDRGANTGELFF
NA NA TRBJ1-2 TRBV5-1 TGCGCCAGCAGCTTAGAAGCCAGGGCGGGGGTCGACGGCTACACCTTC CASSLEARAGVDGYTF
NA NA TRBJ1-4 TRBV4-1 TGCGCCAGCACCGTCAAGGGGGAGGGTGAAAAACTGTTTTTT CASTVKGEGEKLFF
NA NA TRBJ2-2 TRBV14 TGTGCCAGCAGCCGATACTTGAACACCGGGGAGCTGTTTTTT CASSRYLNTGELFF
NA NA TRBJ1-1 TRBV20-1 TGCAGTGCTAGTGGTGGGGTAGTCACTGAAGCTTTCTTT CSASGGVVTEAFF
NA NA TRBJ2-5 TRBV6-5 TGTGCCAGCAGCCGCACTAGGACAGAGACCCAGTACTTC CASSRTRTETQYF
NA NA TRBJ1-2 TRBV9 TGTGCCAGCAGCCGAACAGGGCCCTATGGCTACACCTTC CASSRTGPYGYTF
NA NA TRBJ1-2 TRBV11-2 TGTGCCAGCAGCTTAGGAATGAGGACTCGATGGACCCTAACCTACACCTTC CASSLGMRTRWTLTYTF
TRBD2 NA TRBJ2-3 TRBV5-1 TGCGCCAGCAGCTTGGGGACTAGTACAGATACGCAGTATTTT CASSLGTSTDTQYF
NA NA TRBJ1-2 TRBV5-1 TGCGCCAGCACCAGAGACGATGGAGACTATGGCTACACCTTC CASTRDDGDYGYTF
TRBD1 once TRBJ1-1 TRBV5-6 TGTGCCAGCAGCGCCTTGACAGGGGTCAAGGGCACTGAAGCTTTCTTT CASSALTGVKGTEAFF
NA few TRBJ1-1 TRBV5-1 TGCGCCAGCAGCCCCGCGGGACGAGGGGACACTGAAGCTTTCTTT CASSPAGRGDTEAFF
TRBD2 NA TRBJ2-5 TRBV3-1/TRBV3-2 TGTGCCAGCAGCCAAGTGGGCACTCCCGGGAGGAAGCTAGGGACCCAGTACTTC CASSQVGTPGRKLGTQYF
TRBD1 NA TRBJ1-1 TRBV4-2 TGTGCCAGCAGCCAAGGACAGGGGGCCTACACTGAAGCTTTCTTT CASSQGQGAYTEAFF
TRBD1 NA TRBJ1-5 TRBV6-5 TGTGCCAGCAGAGCGACAGGGGCCGAACTAAGACCCCAGCATTTT CASRATGAELRPQHF
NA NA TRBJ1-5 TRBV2 TGTGCCAGCAGCCCTAGGAATCAGCCCCAGCATTTT CASSPRNQPQHF
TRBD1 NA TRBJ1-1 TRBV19 TGTGCCAGTAGTATAGATTTCCGAGGGGGACAGGCTGTCACTGAAGCTTTCTTT CASSIDFRGGQAVTEAFF
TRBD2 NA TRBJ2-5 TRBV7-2 TGTGCCAGCAGCTTAGATAGGCGAGCGGGGGGACCGACCCAGTACTTC CASSLDRRAGGPTQYF
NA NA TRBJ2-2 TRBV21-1 TGTGCCAGGTTAGTGCCAGACATCTTACAGCCCAACACCGGGGAGCTGTTTTTT CARLVPDILQPNTGELFF
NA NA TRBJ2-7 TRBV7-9 TGTGCCAGCAGCTTAGACTGGGGGGCTGTCGAGCAGTACTTC CASSLDWGAVEQYF
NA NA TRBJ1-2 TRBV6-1 TGTGCCAGCAGTGAAGCGGGTCAGGGCAACTATGGCTACACCTTC CASSEAGQGNYGYTF
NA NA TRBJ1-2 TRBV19 TGTGCCAGTAGGGCGGCAGGGAGCGACTATGGCTACACCTTC CASRAAGSDYGYTF
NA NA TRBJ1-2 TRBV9 TGTGCCAGCAGCTCCAAAGCAACGTCCAACTATGGCTACACCTTC CASSSKATSNYGYTF
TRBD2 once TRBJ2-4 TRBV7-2 TGTGCCAGCAGCTCGGGGGGGCCCGGCATTCAGTACTTC CASSSGGPGIQYF
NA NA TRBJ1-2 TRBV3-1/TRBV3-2 TGTGCCAGCAGCCAAGGGGCGAGTGGCTACACCTTC CASSQGASGYTF
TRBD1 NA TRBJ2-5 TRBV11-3 TGTGCCAGCAGCCCGACAGGGCAAGAGACCCAGTACTTC CASSPTGQETQYF